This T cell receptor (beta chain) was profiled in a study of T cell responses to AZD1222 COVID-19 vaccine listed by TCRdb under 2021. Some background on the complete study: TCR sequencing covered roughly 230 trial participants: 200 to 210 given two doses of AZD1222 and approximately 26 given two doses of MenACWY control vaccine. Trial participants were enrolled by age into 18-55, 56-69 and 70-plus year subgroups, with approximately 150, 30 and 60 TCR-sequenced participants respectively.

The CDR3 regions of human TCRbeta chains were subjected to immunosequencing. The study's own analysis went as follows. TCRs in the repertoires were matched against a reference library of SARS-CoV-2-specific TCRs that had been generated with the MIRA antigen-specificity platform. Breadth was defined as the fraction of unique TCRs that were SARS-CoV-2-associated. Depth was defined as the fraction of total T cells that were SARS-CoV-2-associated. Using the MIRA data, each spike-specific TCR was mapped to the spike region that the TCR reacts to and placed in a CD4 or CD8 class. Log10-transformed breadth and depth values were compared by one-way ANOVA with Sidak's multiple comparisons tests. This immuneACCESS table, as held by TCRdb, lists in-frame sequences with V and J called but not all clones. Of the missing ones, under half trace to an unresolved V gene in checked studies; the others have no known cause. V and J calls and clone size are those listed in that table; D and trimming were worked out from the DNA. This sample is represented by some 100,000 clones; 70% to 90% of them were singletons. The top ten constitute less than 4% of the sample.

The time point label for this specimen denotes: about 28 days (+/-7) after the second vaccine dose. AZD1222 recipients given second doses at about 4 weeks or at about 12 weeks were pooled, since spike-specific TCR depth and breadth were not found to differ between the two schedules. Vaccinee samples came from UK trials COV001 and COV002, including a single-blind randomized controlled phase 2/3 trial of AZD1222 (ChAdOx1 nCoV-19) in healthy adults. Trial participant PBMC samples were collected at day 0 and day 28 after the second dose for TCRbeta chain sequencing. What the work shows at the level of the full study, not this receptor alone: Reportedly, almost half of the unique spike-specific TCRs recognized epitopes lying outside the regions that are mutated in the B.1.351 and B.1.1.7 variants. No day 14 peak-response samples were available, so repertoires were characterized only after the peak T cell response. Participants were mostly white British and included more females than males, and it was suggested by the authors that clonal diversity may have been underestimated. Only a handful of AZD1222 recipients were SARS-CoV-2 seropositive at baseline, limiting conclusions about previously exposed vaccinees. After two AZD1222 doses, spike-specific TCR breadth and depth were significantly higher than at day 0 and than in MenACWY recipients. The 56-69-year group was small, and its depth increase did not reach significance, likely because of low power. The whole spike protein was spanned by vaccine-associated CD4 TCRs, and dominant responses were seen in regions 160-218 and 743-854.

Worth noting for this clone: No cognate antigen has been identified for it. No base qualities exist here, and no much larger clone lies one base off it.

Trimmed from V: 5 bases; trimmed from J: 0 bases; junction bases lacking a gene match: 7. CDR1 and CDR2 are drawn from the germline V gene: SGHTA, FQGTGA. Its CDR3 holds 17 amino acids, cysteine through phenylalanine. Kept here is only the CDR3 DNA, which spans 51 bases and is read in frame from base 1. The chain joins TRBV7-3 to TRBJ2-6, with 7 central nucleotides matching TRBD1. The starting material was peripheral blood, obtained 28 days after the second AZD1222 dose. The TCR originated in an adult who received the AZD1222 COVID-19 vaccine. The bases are TGTGCCAGCAGCCCCGGTAGGGGGCACTCTGGGGCCAACGTCCTGACTTTC. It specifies CASSPGRGHSGANVLTF. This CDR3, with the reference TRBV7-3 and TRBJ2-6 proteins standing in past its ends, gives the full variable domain GAGVSQTPSNKVTEKGKYVELRCDPISGHTALYWYRQSLGQGPEFLIYFQGTGAADDSGLPNDRFFAVRPEGSVSTLKIQRTERGDSAVYLCASSPGRGHSGANVLTFGAGSRLTVL.